Following are 18 T cell receptor beta chains from one sample sequenced in a study of CD8 T cells in Susac syndrome. cDNA came from about 0.51 to 1 ug RNA primed by random hexamers. TCRdb redid the calling of the immunoSEQ multiplex PCR reads with MiXCR, one entry per CDR3 protein. The sample has 20,000 to 25,000 distinct CDR3 sequences, approximately 93% seen once; the top ten hold 0.25% to 0.3%. The sequenced sample consisted of CD8+ T cells from PBMCs. These receptors all stem from a human donor in good health.

This sequence joins TRBV7-9 and TRBJ1-2, with TRBD1 matching over 8 bases. J was trimmed by 3 bases and V by 3 bases; bases with no gene match: 3. The CDR3 length is 14 residues. Germline CDR1 and CDR2: SEHNR and FQNEAQ (reference sequence). The CDR3, as DNA: TGTGCCAGCAGCTTGGGACAGGCCTACTATGGCTACACCTTC. Protein sequence: CASSLGQAYYGYTF.

This chain connects TRBV5-4 to TRBJ2-7, with 8 bases aligning to TRBD1. Germline trimming cut 4 bases from V and 8 bases from J; bases unmatched to any gene: 11. In germline, CDR1 is SGHNT, CDR2 YYREEE (reference sequence). The CDR3 has 14 amino acids. Here the CDR3 reads CASSITDRGEKQYF. In DNA form, the CDR3 reads TGTGCCAGCAGCATTACCGACAGGGGAGAAAAGCAGTACTTC.

This chain uses TRBV29-1 with TRBJ2-7; the match to TRBD2 covers 8 bases. CDR3 size: 13 residues. J gave up 4 bases and V 5 bases, and 7 bases lay outside the gene matches. Germline lookup yields CDR1 SQVTM and CDR2 ANQGSEA. The DNA for the CDR3 is TGCAGCGTTATTAGCGGGAATACATACGAGCAGTACTTC. This sequence encodes CSVISGNTYEQYF.

V is TRBV4-1 and J is TRBJ1-6; no clear D gene. CDR3 length: 13 residues. Trimming cost V 1 base and J 7 bases, with 5 bases left between them. Germline CDR1 MGHRA, CDR2 YSYEKL. The CDR3 loop is CASSQALNSPLHF. DNA for the CDR3: TGCGCCAGCAGCCAAGCCCTAAATTCACCCCTCCACTTT.

V usage is TRBV4-3 and J usage is TRBJ1-4; TRBD1 matches 8 bases. The junction had 0 bases not matched to a gene; V was cut back by 1 base and J by 8 bases. CDR3 length equals 13 residues. Germline CDR1 and CDR2: LGHNA and YSLEER. The CDR3 reads CASSQGTGEKLFF. The CDR3 DNA reads TGCGCCAGCAGCCAAGGGACAGGGGAAAAACTGTTTTTT.

The chain joins TRBV3-1 to TRBJ2-1, with TRBD2 identical over 13 bases. This CDR3 is built from 16 residues. After removal of 0 bases from V and 8 bases from J, the junction contained 4 bases not matched to a gene. CDR1 LGHDT and CDR2 YNNKEL come from the germline V gene (reference sequence). In DNA, the CDR3 is TGTGCCAGCAGCCAAGAAGGACTAGCGGGGGTAGATGAGCAGTTCTTC. The encoded protein is CASSQEGLAGVDEQFF.

This chain uses TRBV4-3 with TRBJ2-3; 7 bases fit TRBD2. CDR1 LGHNA and CDR2 YSLEER come from the germline V gene. The V segment lost 1 base and the J segment 4 bases; nucleotides outside the gene matches: 11. The CDR3 consists of 17 residues. CDR3 in DNA: TGCGCCAGCAGCCAAGGCCGGGGGAGGGGATACGCAGATACGCAGTATTTT. Residues: CASSQGRGRGYADTQYF.

The chain has TRBV7-9 and TRBJ2-7; D may match TRBD1 or TRBD2 (5 bases each). The CDR3 is 12 amino acids. V lost 5 bases and J 3 bases, leaving 8 bases between the germline ends. CDR1 is SEHNR, CDR2 FQNEAQ, per germline (reference sequence). The CDR3 loop reads CASSGTSYEQYF. DNA of the CDR3: TGTGCCAGCAGCGGGACGAGCTACGAGCAGTACTTC.

This chain connects TRBV11-2 to TRBJ2-7, with 7 bases fitting TRBD1. Germline CDR1 reads SGHAT; CDR2 reads FQNNGV. There are 15 residues in the CDR3. V lost 1 base to trimming and J lost 2 bases; unmatched junction nucleotides: 5. The CDR3 nucleotides read TGTGCCAGCAGCTTAGGCAGCAGGGGGACCTACGAGCAGTACTTC. Translating gives CASSLGSRGTYEQYF.

This clonotype was observed a single time. The chain links TRBV20-1 to TRBJ2-7; a possible D gene is TRBD1 (5 bases). Looked up from germline, CDR1 is DFQATT and CDR2 is SNEGSKA (reference sequence). This CDR3 has 13 amino acids. Trimming removed 3 bases at V and 2 bases at J, with 11 bases between. CDR3 in DNA: TGCAGTGCTAGGCACACAGGAACCTACGAGCAGTACTTC. This sequence encodes CSARHTGTYEQYF.

The genes are TRBV7-6 and TRBJ1-2, with D uncertain. Germline V gene lookup returns CDR1 SGHVS and CDR2 FNYEAQ. V was clipped by 2 bases and J by 8 bases, with 12 bases between them. This CDR3 spans 13 amino acids. The CDR3 loop reads CASSLSMGRGYTF. The CDR3 DNA reads as TGTGCCAGCAGCTTAAGTATGGGGAGGGGCTACACCTTC.

This chain links TRBV5-1 with TRBJ2-5; a weak D match, TRBD1 (6 bases). Trimming removed 5 bases from V and 5 bases from J, with 16 bases in between. The germline V gene has CDR1 SGHRS and CDR2 YFSETQ. CDR3 length: 14 residues. CDR3: CASSTGRDTETQYF. The CDR3 nucleotides read TGCGCCAGCAGTACAGGGAGAGATACGGAGACCCAGTACTTC.

This chain connects TRBV12-3 or TRBV12-4 to TRBJ2-3; D is perhaps TRBD1 or TRBD2 (5 bases each). This CDR3 spans 12 amino acids. The germline V and J ends were trimmed by 8 bases and 13 bases, with 19 bases remaining between them. The CDR3 nucleotides read TGTGCCAGCGGACAACCCGGGATACGGGAGTATTTT. Translated, it gives CASGQPGIREYF.

V usage is TRBV5-1 and J usage is TRBJ1-1, with TRBD1 identical over 7 bases. The CDR3 runs to 15 residues. Trimming removed 4 bases from V and 8 bases from J; junction bases left unmatched: 14. Germline V gene sequence: CDR1 SGHRS, CDR2 YFSETQ. The CDR3 DNA reads as TGCGCCAGCAGCCCGCGGGACAGTCGGGCCCCCGAAGCTTTCTTT. It specifies CASSPRDSRAPEAFF.

V gene TRBV20-1 combines with J gene TRBJ2-7; 9 bases are a match to TRBD1. V lost 0 bases, J lost 4 bases, and 13 bases stayed unmatched. This CDR3 has 17 residues. CDR1 and CDR2 (germline): DFQATT, SNEGSKA (reference sequence). CDR3 nucleotide sequence: TGCAGTGCTAGAGATCTAAAGGCCCCAGACAGGGGGTACGAGCAGTACTTC. Residues: CSARDLKAPDRGYEQYF.

This chain links TRBV7-9 with TRBJ2-7; 9 nucleotides line up with TRBD1. J was trimmed by 3 bases and V by 4 bases; bases with no gene match: 7. Germline loops: CDR1 SEHNR, CDR2 FQNEAQ (reference sequence). The CDR3 has 15 residues. CDR3 protein: CASSSLDRGDYEQYF. CDR3 DNA: TGTGCCAGCAGCTCATTAGACAGGGGGGACTACGAGCAGTACTTC.

The chain has TRBV2 and TRBJ1-2; 8 bases fit TRBD1. The CDR3 consists of 12 residues. CDR1 is SNHLY, CDR2 FYNNEI, per germline. The trim removed 6 bases at V and 4 bases at J, leaving 1 base unmatched. Here the CDR3 reads CASRDRVYGYTF. For the CDR3, the DNA is TGTGCCAGCAGGGACAGGGTCTATGGCTACACCTTC.

V and J are TRBV10-3 and TRBJ1-1; 7 nucleotides match TRBD1. The CDR3 is 14 amino acids. J was trimmed by 4 bases and V by 2 bases; bases with no gene match: 4. The germline CDR1 and CDR2 sequences are ENHRY and SYGVKD. CDR3 amino acids: CAISETGVGTEAFF. As DNA, the CDR3 is TGTGCCATCAGTGAGACAGGGGTGGGCACTGAAGCTTTCTTT.